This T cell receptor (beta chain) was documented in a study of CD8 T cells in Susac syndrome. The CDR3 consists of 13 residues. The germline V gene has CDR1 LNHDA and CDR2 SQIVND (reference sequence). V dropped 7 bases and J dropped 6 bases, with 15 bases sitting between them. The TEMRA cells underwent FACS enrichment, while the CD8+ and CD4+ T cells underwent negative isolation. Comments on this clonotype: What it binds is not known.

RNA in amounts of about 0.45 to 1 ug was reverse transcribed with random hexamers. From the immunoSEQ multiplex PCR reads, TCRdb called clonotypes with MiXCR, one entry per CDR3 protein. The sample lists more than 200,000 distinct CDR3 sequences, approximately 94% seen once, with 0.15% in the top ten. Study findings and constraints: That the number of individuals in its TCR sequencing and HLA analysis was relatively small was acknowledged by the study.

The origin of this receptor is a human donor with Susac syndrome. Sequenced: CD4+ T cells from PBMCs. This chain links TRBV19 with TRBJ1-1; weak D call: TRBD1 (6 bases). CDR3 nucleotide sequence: TGTGCCAGTAAGATACAGGGAGGGGCTGAAGCTTTCTTT. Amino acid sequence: CASKIQGGAEAFF. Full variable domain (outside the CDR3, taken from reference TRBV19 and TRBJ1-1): DGGITQSPKYLFRKEGQNVTLSCEQNLNHDAMYWYRQDPGQGLRLIYYSQIVNDFQKGDIAEGYSVSREKKESFPLTVTSAQKNPTAFYLCASKIQGGAEAFFGQGTRLTVV.